This T cell receptor beta chain was profiled in a study of tumor-infiltrating lymphocytes in primary liver carcinoma. With regard to this clonotype: The junction and the germline gene differ at one end; a read error may be behind it.

Each 20-30 mg portion of unsorted bulk tissue served as the source for co-extraction of RNA and DNA. The CDR3 has 16 amino acids. Germline V gives CDR1 SGHVS, CDR2 FQNEAQ. Synthesis of TCR beta cDNA was carried out from approximately 470 ng total RNA with a constant-region primer. For TCR beta, libraries were produced by three nested multiplex PCR rounds using slightly modified ARM-PCR. A C-beta reverse primer was combined with TRBV1-TRBV30 forward primers in the first two PCR rounds, and each round had 10 cycles. TCRdb analysed the multiplex PCR reads with MiXCR anew, one entry per CDR3 protein. This sample carries about 99,000 distinct CDR3 sequences, more than 65% of them seen once, and the ten largest clones take around 9.1%.

The genes are TRBV7-8 and TRBJ2-1, with D possibly being TRBD2 (5 bases). The sample consisted of liver tumor tissue from sampling region 5. Described subset: tumor region T5, tumor centre. The TCR comes from a woman aged 60-70 years with primary liver carcinoma and hepatitis B virus infection. CDR3 region: CGSSLWGVSSYNEQFF. The DNA for the CDR3 is TGTGGCAGCAGCTTATGGGGAGTAAGCTCCTACAATGAGCAGTTCTTC.